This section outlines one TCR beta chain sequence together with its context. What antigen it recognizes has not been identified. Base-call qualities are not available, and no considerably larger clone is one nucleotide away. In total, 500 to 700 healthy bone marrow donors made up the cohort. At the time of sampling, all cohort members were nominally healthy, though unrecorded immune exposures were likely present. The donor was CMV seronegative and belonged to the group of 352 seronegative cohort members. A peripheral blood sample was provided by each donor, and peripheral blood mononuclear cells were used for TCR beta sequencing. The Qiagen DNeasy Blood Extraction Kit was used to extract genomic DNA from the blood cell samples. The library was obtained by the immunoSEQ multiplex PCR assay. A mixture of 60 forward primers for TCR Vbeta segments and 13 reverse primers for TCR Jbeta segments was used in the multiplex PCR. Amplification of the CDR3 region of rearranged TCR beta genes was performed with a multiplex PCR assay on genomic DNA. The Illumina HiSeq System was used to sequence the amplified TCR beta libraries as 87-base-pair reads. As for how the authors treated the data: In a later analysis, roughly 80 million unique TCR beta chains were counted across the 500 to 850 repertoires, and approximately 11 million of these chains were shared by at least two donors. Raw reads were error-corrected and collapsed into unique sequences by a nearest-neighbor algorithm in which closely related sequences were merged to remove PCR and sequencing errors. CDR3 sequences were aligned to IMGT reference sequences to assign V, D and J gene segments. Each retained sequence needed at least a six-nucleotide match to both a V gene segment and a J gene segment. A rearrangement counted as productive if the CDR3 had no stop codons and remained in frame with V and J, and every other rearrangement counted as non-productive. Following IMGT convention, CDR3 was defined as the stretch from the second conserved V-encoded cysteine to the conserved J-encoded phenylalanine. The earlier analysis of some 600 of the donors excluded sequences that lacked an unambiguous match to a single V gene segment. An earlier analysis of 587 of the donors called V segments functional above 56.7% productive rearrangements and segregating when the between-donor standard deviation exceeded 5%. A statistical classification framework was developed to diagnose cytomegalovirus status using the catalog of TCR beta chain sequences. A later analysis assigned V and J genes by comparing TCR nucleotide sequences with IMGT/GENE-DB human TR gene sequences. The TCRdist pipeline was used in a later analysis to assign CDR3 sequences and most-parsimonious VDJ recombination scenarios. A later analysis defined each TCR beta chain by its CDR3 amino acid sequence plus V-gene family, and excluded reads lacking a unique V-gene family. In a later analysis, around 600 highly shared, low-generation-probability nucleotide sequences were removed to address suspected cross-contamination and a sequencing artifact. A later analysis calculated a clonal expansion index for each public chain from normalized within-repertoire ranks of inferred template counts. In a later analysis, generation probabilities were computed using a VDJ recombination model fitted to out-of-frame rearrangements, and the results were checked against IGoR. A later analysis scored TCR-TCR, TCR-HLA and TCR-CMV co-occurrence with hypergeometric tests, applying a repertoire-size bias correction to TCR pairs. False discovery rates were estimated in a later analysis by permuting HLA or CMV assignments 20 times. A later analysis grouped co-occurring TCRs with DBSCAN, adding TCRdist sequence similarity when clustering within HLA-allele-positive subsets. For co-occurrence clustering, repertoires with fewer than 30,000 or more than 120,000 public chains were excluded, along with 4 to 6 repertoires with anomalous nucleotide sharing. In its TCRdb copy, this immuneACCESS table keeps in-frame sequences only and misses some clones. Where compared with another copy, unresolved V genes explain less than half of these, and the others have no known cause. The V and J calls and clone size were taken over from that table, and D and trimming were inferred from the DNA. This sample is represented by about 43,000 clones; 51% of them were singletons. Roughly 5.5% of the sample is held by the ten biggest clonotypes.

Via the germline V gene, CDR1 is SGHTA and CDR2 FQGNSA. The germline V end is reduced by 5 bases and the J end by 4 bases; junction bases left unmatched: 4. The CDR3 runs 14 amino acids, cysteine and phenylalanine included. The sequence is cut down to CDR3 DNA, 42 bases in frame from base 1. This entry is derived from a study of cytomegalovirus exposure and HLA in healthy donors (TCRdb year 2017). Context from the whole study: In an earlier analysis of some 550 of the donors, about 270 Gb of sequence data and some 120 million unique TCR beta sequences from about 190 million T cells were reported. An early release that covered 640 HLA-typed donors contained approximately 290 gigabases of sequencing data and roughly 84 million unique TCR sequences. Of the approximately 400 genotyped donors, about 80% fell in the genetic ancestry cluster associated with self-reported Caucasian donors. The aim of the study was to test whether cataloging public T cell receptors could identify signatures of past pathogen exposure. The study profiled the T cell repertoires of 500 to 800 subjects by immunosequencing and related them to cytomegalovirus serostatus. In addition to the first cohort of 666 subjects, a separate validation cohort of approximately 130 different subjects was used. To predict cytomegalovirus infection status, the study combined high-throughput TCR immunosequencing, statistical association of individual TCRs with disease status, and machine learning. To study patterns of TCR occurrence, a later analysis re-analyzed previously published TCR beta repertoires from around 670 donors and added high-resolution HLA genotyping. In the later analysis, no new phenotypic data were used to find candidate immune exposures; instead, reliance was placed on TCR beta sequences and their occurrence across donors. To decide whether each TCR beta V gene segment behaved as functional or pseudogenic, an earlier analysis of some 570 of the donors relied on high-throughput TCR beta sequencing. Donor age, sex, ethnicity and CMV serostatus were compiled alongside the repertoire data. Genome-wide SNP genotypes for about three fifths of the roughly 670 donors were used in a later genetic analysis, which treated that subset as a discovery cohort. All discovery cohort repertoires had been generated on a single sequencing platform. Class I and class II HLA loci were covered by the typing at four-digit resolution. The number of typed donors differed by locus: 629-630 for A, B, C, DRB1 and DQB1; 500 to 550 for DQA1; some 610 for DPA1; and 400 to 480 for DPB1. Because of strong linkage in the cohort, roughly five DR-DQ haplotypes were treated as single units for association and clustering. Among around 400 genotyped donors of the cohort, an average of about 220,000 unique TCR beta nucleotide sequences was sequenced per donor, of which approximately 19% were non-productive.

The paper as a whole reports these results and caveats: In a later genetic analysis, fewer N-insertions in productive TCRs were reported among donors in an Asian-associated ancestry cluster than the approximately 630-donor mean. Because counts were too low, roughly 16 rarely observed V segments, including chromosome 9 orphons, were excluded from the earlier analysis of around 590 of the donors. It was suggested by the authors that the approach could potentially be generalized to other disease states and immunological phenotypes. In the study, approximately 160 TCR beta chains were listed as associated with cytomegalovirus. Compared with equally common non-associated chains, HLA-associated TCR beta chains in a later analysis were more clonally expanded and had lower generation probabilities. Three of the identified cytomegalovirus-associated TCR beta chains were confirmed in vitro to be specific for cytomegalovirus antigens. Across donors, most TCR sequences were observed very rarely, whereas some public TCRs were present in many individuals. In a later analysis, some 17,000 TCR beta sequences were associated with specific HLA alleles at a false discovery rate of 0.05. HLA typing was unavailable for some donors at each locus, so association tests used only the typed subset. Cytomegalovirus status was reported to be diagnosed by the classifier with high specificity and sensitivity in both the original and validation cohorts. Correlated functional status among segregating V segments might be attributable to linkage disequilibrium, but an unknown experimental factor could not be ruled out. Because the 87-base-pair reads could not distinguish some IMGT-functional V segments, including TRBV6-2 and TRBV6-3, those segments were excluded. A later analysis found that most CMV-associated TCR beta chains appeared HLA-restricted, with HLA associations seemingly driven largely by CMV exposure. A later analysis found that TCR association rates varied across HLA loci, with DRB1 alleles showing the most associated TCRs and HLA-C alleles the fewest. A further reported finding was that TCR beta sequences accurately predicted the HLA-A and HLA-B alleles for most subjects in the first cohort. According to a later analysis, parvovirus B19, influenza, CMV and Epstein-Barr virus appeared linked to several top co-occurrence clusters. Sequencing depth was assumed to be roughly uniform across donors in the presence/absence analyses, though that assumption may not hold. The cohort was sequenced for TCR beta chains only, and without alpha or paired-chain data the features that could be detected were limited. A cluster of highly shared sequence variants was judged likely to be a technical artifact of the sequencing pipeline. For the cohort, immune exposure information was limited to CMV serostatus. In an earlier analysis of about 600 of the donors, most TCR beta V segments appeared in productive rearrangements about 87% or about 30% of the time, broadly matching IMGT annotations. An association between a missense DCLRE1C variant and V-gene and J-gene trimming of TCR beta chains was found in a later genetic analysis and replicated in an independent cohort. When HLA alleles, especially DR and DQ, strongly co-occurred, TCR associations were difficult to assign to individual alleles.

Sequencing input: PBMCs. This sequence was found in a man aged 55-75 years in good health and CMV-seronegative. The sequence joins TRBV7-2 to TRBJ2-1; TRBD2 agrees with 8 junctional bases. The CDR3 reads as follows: CASSRIAGYNEQFF. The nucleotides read TGTGCCAGCAGCCGGATAGCGGGATACAATGAGCAGTTCTTC. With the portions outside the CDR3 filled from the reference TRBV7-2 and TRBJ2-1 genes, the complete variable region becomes GAGVSQSPSNKVTEKGKDVELRCDPISGHTALYWYRQSLGQGLEFLIYFQGNSAPDKSGLPSDRFSAERTGGSVSTLTIQRTQQEDSAVYLCASSRIAGYNEQFFGPGTRLTVL.